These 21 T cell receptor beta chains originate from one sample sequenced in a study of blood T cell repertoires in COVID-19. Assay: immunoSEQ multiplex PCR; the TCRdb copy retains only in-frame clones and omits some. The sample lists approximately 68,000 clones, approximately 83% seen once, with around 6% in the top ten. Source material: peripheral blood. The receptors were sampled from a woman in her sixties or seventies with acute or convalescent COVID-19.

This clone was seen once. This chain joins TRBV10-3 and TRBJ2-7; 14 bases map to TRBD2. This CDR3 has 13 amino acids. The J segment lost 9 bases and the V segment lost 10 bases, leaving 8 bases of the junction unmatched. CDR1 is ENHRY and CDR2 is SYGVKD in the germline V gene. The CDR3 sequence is CATGLAGGPGQYF. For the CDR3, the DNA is TGTGCCACCGGACTAGCGGGGGGTCCCGGGCAGTACTTC.

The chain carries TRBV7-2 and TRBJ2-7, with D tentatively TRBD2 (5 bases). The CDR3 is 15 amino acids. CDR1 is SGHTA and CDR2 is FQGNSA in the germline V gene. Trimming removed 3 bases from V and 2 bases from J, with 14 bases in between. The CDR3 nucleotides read TGTGCCAGCAGCTTTGGACTGCCGGGCGCCTACGAGCAGTACTTC. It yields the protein CASSFGLPGAYEQYF.

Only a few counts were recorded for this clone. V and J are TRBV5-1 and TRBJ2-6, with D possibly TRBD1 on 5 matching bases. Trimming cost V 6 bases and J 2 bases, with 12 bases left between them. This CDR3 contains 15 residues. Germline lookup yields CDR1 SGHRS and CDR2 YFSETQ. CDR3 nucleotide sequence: TGCGCCAGCAAGGAGTGGGGCCCTGGGGCCAACGTCCTGACTTTC. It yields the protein CASKEWGPGANVLTF.

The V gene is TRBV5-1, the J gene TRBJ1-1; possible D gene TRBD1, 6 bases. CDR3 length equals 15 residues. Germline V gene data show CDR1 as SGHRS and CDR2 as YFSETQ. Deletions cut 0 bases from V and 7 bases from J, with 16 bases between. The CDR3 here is CASSLEITGPNEAFF. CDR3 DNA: TGCGCCAGCAGCTTGGAAATCACAGGGCCCAATGAAGCTTTCTTT.

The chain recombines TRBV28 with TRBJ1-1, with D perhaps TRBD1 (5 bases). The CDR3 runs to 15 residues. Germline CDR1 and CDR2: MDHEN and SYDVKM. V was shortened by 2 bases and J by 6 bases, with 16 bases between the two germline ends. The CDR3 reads CASSLVGWQGAEAFF. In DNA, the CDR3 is TGTGCCAGCAGTTTAGTAGGTTGGCAGGGTGCTGAAGCTTTCTTT.

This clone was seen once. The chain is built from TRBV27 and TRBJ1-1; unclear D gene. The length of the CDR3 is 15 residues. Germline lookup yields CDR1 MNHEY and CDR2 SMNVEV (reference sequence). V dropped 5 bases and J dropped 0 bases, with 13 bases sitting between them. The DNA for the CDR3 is TGTGCCAGCAGTCACCGAGGGCAGTTGAACACTGAAGCTTTCTTT. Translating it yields CASSHRGQLNTEAFF.

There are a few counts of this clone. Here the CDR3 reads CASRSRGGPLYEQYF. CDR3 nucleotides: TGCGCCAGCAGGTCACGCGGGGGGCCTCTCTACGAGCAGTACTTC. The genes are TRBV5-1 and TRBJ2-7; 8 nucleotides match TRBD2. The CDR3 totals 15 residues. The V and J ends lost 5 bases and 3 bases, in that order; junction bases with no gene match: 10. Germline CDR1 is SGHRS and CDR2 is YFSETQ.

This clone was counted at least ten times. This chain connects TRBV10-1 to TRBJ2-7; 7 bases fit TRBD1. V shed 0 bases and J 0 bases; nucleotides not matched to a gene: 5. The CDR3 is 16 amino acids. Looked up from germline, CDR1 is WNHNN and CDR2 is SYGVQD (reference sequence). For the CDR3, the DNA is TGCGCCAGCAGTGAGTCGTCGGACAGGCCCTCCTACGAGCAGTACTTC. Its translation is CASSESSDRPSYEQYF.

The CDR3 region has the DNA TGTGCCAGCAGCTTCAGAACTAGCGGGGGGGCGACAGATACGCAGTATTTT. Protein: CASSFRTSGGATDTQYF. The rearrangement links TRBV11-2 to TRBJ2-3; 13 bases line up with TRBD2. The CDR3 contains 17 residues. Germline CDR1 and CDR2: SGHAT and FQNNGV. V gave up 3 bases and J gave up 3 bases; unmatched junction bases: 6.

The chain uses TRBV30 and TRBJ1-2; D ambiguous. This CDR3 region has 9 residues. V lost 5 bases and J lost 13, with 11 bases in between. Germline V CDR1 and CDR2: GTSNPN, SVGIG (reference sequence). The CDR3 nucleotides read TGTGCCTGGGGTCATATCGGCACCTTC. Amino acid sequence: CAWGHIGTF.

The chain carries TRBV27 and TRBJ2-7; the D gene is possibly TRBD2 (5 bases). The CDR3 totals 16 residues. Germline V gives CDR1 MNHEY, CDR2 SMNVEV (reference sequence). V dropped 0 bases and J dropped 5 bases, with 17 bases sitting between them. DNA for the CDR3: TGTGCCAGCAGTTTATCGAGGCAGGCGGGTTCCAACGAGCAGTACTTC. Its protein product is CASSLSRQAGSNEQYF.

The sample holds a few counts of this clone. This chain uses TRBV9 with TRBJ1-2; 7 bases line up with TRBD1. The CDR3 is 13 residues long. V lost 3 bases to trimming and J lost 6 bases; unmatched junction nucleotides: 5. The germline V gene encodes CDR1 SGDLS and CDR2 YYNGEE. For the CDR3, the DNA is TGTGCCAGCAGCGGCGGACAGGCCGATGGCTACACCTTC. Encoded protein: CASSGGQADGYTF.

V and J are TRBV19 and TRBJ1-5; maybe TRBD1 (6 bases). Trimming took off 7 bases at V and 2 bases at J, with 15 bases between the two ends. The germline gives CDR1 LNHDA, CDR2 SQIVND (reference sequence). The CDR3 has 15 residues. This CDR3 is CASTSQGGGNQPQHF. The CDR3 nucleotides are TGTGCCAGTACCTCACAGGGTGGTGGCAATCAGCCCCAGCATTTT.

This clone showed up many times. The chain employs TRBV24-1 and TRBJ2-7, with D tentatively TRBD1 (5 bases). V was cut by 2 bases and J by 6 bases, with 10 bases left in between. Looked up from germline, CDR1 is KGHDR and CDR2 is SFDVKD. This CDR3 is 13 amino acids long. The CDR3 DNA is TGTGCCACCAGTGATTGGCAGGGCAGCGAGCAGTACTTC. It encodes CATSDWQGSEQYF.

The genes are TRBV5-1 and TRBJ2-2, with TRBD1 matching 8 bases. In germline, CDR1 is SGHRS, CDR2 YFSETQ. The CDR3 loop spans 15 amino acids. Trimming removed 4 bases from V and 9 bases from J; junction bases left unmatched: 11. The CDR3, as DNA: TGCGCCAGCAGCCCAGACAGGGGTGGAACCCGGGAGCTGTTTTTT. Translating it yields CASSPDRGGTRELFF.

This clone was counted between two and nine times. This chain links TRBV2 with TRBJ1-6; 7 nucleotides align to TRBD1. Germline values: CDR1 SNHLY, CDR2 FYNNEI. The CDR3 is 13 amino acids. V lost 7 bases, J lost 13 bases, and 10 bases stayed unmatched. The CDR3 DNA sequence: TGTGCCAGCACCCCGGGACAGTTTACGCCCCTCCACTTT. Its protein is CASTPGQFTPLHF.

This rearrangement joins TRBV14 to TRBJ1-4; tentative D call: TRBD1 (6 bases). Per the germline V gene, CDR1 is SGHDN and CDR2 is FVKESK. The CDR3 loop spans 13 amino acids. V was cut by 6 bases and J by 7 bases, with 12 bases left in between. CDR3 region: CASSPGVSEKLFF. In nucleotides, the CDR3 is TGTGCCAGCAGTCCAGGGGTTAGTGAAAAACTGTTTTTT.

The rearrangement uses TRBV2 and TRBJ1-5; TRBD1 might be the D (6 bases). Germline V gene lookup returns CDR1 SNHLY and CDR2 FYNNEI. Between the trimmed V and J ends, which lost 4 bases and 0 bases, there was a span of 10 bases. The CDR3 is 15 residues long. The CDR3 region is CASSVGGDSNQPQHF. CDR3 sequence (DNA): TGTGCCAGCAGTGTAGGGGGAGATAGCAATCAGCCCCAGCATTTT.

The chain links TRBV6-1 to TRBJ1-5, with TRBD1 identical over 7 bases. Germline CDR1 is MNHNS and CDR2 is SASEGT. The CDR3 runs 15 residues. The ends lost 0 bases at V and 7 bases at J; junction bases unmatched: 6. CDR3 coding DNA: TGTGCCAGCAGTGAAGCGACAGGGTCGAGGCAGCCCCAGCATTTT. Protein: CASSEATGSRQPQHF.

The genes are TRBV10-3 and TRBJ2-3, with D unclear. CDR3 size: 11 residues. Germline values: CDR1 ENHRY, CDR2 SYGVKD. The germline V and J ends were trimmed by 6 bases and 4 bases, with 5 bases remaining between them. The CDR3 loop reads CAIRNSDTQYF. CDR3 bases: TGTGCCATCAGGAACTCAGATACGCAGTATTTT.

CDR3 region: CASSQVGAGSNEQYF. The CDR3 DNA follows: TGTGCCAGCAGCCAAGTTGGTGCAGGTAGTAACGAGCAGTACTTC. The rearrangement links TRBV3-1 (or the pseudogene TRBV3-2) to TRBJ2-7; D remains unclear. V was trimmed by 1 base and J by 5 bases, leaving 15 bases between them. The CDR3 is 15 residues long. Germline assignment: CDR1 LGHDT and CDR2 YNNKEL (reference sequence).